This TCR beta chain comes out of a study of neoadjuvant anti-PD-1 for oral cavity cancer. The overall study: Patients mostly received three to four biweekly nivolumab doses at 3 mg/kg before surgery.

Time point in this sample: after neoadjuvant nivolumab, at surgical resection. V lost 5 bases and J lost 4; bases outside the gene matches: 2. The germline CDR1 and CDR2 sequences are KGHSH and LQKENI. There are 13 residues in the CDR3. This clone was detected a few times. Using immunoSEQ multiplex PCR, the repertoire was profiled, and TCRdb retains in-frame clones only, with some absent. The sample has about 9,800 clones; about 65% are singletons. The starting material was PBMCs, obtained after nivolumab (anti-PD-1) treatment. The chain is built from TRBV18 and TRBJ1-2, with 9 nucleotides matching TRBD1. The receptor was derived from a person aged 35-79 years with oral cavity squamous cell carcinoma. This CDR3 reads CASSLDRGYGYTF. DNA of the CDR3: TGTGCCAGCTCATTGGACAGGGGCTATGGCTACACCTTC.